Here is one T cell receptor beta chain with its context. This sample stems from a study of blood T cell repertoires in COVID-19. The V gene's germline CDR1 is ENHRY and CDR2 SYGVKD. The CDR3 runs to 15 residues. The V and J ends lost 4 bases and 4 bases respectively, with 16 bases between them. The assay was immunoSEQ multiplex PCR, and TCRdb's table has in-frame clones only and misses some. The sample records about 140,000 clones, approximately 80% being singletons. V is TRBV10-3 and J is TRBJ1-1; tentative D call: TRBD1 (5 bases). This sequence originates from a human donor in a cohort sampled during active COVID-19. The source material was peripheral blood. The CDR3 is CAISVSQLGGTEAFF. The CDR3 DNA sequence: TGTGCCATCAGTGTCAGCCAACTCGGGGGCACTGAAGCTTTCTTT.